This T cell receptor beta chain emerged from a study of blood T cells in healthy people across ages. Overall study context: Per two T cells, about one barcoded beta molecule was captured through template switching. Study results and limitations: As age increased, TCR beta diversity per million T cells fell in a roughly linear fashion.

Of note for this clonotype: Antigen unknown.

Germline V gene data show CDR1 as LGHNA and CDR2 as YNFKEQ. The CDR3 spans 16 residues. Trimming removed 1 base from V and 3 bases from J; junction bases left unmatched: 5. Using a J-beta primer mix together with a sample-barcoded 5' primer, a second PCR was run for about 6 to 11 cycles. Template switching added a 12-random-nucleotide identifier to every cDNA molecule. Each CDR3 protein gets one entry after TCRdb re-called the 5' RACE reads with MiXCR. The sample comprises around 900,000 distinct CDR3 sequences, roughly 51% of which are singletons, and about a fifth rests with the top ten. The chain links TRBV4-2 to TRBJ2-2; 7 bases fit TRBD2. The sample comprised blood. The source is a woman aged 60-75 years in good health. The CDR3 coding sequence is TGTGCCAGCAGCCAAGGGACTAGGGTTTACACCGGGGAGCTGTTTTTT. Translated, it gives CASSQGTRVYTGELFF.